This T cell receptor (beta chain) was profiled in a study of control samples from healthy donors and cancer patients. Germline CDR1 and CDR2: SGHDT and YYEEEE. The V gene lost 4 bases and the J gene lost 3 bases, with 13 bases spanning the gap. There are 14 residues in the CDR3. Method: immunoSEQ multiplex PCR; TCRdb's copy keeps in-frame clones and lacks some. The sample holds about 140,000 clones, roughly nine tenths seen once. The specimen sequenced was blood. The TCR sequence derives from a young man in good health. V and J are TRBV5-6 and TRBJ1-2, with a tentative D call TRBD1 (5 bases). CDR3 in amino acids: CASSDERGDYGYTF. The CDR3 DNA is TGTGCCAGCAGCGATGAAAGGGGAGACTATGGCTACACCTTC.